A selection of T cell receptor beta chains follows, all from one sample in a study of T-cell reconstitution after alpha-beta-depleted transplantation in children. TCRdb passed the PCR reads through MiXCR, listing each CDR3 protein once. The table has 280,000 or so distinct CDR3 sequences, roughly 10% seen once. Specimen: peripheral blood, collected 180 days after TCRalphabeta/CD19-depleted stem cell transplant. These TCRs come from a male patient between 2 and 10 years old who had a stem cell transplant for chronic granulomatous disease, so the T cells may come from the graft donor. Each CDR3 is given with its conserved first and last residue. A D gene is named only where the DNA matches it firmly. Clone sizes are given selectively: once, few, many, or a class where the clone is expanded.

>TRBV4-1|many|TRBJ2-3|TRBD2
CASSQVSGGHTQYF
TGCGCCAGCAGCCAAGTTAGCGGGGGCCATACGCAGTATTTT
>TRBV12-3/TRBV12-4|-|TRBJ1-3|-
CASGIWTLQGNTIYF
TGTGCCAGCGGAATTTGGACGTTACAGGGAAACACCATATATTTT
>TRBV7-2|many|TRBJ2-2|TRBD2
CASSLASGRATGELFF
TGTGCCAGCAGCTTAGCTAGCGGGAGGGCCACCGGGGAGCTGTTTTTT
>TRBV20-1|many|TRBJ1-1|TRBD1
CSADKQGREAFF
TGCAGTGCTGATAAACAGGGGCGGGAAGCTTTCTTT
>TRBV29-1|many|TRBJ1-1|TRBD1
CSVETTGFSEAFF
TGCAGCGTTGAAACGACAGGGTTCTCTGAAGCTTTCTTT
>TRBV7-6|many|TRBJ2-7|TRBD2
CASSKGLAGLYEQYF
TGTGCCAGCAGCAAGGGACTAGCGGGTCTTTACGAGCAGTACTTC
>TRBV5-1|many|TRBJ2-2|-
CASSPLAQDTTGELFF
TGCGCCAGCAGCCCTCTTGCCCAGGATACAACCGGGGAGCTGTTTTTT
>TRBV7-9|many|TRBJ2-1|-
CASSPYGGSSYNEQFF
TGTGCCAGCAGCCCCTATGGGGGGAGCTCCTACAATGAGCAGTTCTTC
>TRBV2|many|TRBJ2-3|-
CASSSKDTQYF
TGTGCCAGCAGTTCCAAAGATACGCAGTATTTT
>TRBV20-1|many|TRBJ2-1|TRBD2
CSASRGRARNEQFF
TGCAGTGCGAGTCGCGGGAGGGCTCGAAATGAGCAGTTCTTC
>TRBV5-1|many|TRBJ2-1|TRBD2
CASSSRTSGSNARYNEQFF
TGCGCCAGCAGCTCCCGAACTAGCGGGAGTAATGCCCGCTACAATGAGCAGTTCTTC
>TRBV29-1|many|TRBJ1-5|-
CSVGGDQPQHF
TGCAGCGTTGGAGGGGATCAGCCCCAGCATTTT
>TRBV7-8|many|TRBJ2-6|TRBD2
CASSLFGLAGAGANVLTF
TGTGCCAGCAGCCTATTCGGACTAGCGGGGGCTGGGGCCAACGTCCTGACTTTC
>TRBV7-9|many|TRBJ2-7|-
CASSKVGESYEQYF
TGTGCCAGCAGCAAGGTCGGGGAGTCCTACGAGCAGTACTTC
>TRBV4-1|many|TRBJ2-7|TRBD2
CASSPTVTSGAGEQYF
TGCGCCAGCAGCCCTACAGTGACTAGCGGAGCTGGAGAGCAGTACTTC
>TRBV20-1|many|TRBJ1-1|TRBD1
CSAAPGTDNTEAFF
TGCAGTGCAGCGCCCGGGACAGATAACACTGAAGCTTTCTTT
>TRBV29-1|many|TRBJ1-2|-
CSVGPLGHGYTF
TGCAGCGTTGGGCCCCTGGGGCATGGCTACACCTTC
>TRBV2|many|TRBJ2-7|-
CASRDTYEQYF
TGTGCCAGCAGGGATACTTACGAGCAGTACTTC
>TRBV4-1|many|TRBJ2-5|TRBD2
CASMGLAISETQYF
TGCGCCAGCATGGGACTAGCGATATCAGAGACCCAGTACTTC
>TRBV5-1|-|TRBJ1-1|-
CASSLAGVTGSEAFF
TGCGCCAGCAGCTTGGCTGGAGTCACTGGGAGTGAAGCTTTCTTT
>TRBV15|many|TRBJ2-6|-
CATSRVFSGANVLTF
TGTGCCACCAGCAGAGTATTCTCTGGGGCCAACGTCCTGACTTTC
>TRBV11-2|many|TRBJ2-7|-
CASNRAMESHEQYF
TGTGCCAGCAACAGGGCCATGGAGAGTCACGAGCAGTACTTC
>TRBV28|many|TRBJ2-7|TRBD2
CASTSSGIHYEQYF
TGTGCCAGCACATCTAGCGGGATCCACTACGAGCAGTACTTC
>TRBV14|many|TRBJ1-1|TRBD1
CASSTLGTGSFTEAFF
TGTGCCAGCAGCACACTAGGGACAGGTTCGTTCACTGAAGCTTTCTTT
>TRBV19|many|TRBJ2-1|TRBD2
CASSIEWRETRYDEQFF
TGTGCCAGTAGTATAGAGTGGCGGGAGACCCGATATGATGAGCAGTTCTTC
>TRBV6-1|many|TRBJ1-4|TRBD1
CATSGQGNEKLFF
TGTGCCACCTCCGGACAGGGCAATGAAAAACTGTTTTTT
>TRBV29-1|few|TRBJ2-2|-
CSVGEERRAGGELFF
TGCAGCGTTGGGGAGGAACGCCGCGCTGGAGGGGAGCTGTTTTTT
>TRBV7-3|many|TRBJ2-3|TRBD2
CASSLLAGVGDTQYF
TGTGCCAGCAGCCTCCTAGCGGGAGTGGGGGATACGCAGTATTTT
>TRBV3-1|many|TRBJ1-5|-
CASSQDLWGSNQPQHF
TGTGCCAGCAGCCAAGATCTGTGGGGAAGCAATCAGCCCCAGCATTTT
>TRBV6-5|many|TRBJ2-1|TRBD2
CASRSGTSYYNEQFF
TGTGCCAGCAGGTCCGGGACTAGCTATTACAATGAGCAGTTCTTC
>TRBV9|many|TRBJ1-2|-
CASSVAGEEGGYGYTF
TGTGCCAGCAGCGTAGCAGGGGAGGAAGGAGGCTATGGCTACACCTTC
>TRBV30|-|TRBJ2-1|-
CAWSALLDFSSYNEQFF
TGTGCCTGGAGTGCCCTCCTGGATTTTAGCTCCTACAATGAGCAGTTCTTC
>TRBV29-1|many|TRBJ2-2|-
CSVEFGANTGELFF
TGCAGCGTTGAGTTTGGGGCGAACACCGGGGAGCTGTTTTTT
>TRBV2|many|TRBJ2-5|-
CASSEAGQETQYF
TGTGCCAGCAGTGAAGCGGGGCAAGAGACCCAGTACTTC
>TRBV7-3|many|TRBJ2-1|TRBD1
CASSSGQGRGSYNEQFF
TGTGCCAGCAGCTCGGGACAGGGACGAGGCTCCTACAATGAGCAGTTCTTC
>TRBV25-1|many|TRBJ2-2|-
CASSQRLNTGELFF
TGTGCCAGCAGCCAGCGCCTCAACACCGGGGAGCTGTTTTTT
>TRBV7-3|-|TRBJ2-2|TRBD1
CASSYRTGSGELFF
TGTGCCAGCAGCTACAGGACAGGGTCCGGGGAGCTGTTTTTT
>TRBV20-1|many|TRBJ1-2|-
CSARDLGVYGYTF
TGCAGTGCTAGAGATTTGGGGGTCTATGGCTACACCTTC
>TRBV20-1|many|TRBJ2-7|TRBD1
CSARGDRGHYEQYF
TGCAGTGCTCGAGGGGACAGGGGGCATTACGAGCAGTACTTC
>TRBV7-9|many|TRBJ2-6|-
CASSPLRGGGADNVLTF
TGTGCCAGCAGCCCCCTAAGGGGTGGCGGGGCGGACAACGTCCTGACTTTC
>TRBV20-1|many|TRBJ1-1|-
CSARAPVTANTEAFF
TGCAGTGCTAGAGCCCCCGTGACAGCAAACACTGAAGCTTTCTTT
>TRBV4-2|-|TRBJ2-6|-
CASSHPSSGANVLTF
TGTGCCAGCAGCCACCCTAGTTCTGGGGCCAACGTCCTGACTTTC
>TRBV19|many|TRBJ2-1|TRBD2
CASSFSGRVYNEQFF
TGTGCCAGTAGTTTTAGCGGGAGGGTCTACAATGAGCAGTTCTTC
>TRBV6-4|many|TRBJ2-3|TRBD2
CASSDTGGNTDTQYF
TGTGCCAGCAGTGATACGGGAGGTAACACAGATACGCAGTATTTT
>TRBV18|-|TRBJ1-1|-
CASSPGRGLGNTEAFF
TGTGCCAGCTCACCAGGCAGGGGCCTGGGGAACACTGAAGCTTTCTTT
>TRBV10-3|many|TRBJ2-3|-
CAISEREWATDTQYF
TGTGCCATCAGTGAGCGGGAGTGGGCCACAGATACGCAGTATTTT
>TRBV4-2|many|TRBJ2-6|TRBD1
CASSLGQGDANVLTF
TGTGCCAGCAGCTTAGGACAGGGAGATGCCAACGTCCTGACTTTC
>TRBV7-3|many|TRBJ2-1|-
CASSLGRANEQFF
TGTGCCAGCAGCTTGGGCAGGGCCAATGAGCAGTTCTTC